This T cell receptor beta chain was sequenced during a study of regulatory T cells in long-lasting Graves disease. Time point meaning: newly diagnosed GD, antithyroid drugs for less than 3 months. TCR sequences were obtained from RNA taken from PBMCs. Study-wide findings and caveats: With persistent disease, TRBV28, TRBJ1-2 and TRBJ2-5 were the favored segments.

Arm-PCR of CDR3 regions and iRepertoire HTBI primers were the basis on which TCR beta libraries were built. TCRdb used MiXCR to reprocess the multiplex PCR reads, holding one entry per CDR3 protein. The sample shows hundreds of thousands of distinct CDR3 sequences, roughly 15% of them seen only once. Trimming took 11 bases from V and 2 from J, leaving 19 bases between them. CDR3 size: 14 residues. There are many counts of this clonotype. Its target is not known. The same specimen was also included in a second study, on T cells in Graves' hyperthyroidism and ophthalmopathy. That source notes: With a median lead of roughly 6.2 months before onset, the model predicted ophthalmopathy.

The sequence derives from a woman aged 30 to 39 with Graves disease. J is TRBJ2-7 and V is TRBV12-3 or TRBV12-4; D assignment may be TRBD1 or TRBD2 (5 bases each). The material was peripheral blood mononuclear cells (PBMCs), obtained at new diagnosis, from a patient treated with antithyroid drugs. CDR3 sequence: CASRKGTVTYEQYF. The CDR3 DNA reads TGTGCCTCTCGGAAGGGGACGGTGACCTACGAGCAGTACTTC.